The 5 T cell receptor beta chains in this list originate from one sample, sequenced in a study of T cell repertoires in cytomegalovirus infection. Each CDR3 protein is one row after TCRdb ran MiXCR on the reads. The data contain approximately 290,000 distinct CDR3 sequences, over 20% of them singletons. Input material: PBMCs. The receptors shown here come from a human donor in good health (CMV status not recorded). Some clones in this sample may be carry-over from other donors' samples.

The V call is TRBV7-9, the J call TRBJ2-1, with D uncertain. V was shortened by 7 bases and J by 5 bases, with 15 bases between the two germline ends. CDR1 and CDR2 (germline): SEHNR, FQNEAQ (reference sequence). This CDR3 spans 14 amino acids. The CDR3 DNA reads TGTGCCAGCACCTTTGAGGTGGCTAACAATGAGCAGTTCTTC. It is translated as CASTFEVANNEQFF.

The chain recombines TRBV7-2 with TRBJ1-2, with TRBD1 identical over 12 bases. This CDR3 is built from 17 residues. Trimming removed 6 bases from V and 2 bases from J; junction bases left unmatched: 10. Per germline, CDR1 SGHTA and CDR2 FQGNSA. The CDR3 DNA is TGTGCCAGCAGTTCGAAAACCGGGACAGGGGGCAACTATGGCTACACCTTC. It is translated as CASSSKTGTGGNYGYTF.

This clonotype was counted only a few times. The rearrangement links TRBV7-2 to TRBJ1-4, with D tentatively TRBD1 (5 bases). The CDR3 spans 14 residues. The germline V and J ends were trimmed by 5 bases and 4 bases, with 11 bases remaining between them. Germline V gives CDR1 SGHTA, CDR2 FQGNSA. The CDR3 region has the DNA TGTGCCAGCAGCCGGGGGGGGAGTAATGAAAAACTGTTTTTT. Translation gives CASSRGGSNEKLFF.

In the case of this clonotype: A read error is possible here, since a much larger clone lies one base away. J is TRBJ2-5 and V is TRBV7-2; 7 bases agree with TRBD1. This CDR3 is 14 amino acids long. From germline, CDR1 is SGHTA and CDR2 FQGNSA. This CDR3 is CASSLNRGRETRYF. In DNA form, the CDR3 reads TGTGCCAGCAGCTTAAACAGGGGAAGGGAGACCCGGTACTTC.

The chain combines TRBV28 with TRBJ2-7, with unresolved D. The CDR3 length is 14 residues. Looked up from germline, CDR1 is MDHEN and CDR2 is SYDVKM. The ends were cut back, 5 bases at V and 9 bases at J, with 20 bases in the middle. CDR3 coding DNA: TGTGCCAGCAGTGAACCCTCTGGCCCTAAAGGGCAGTACTTC. Residues: CASSEPSGPKGQYF.